The rows below give T cell receptor beta chains drawn from one sample of a study of shared clonotypes between healthy human individuals. The assay was immunoSEQ multiplex PCR, and TCRdb's table has in-frame clones only and misses some. The sample has millions of clones; about 93% are singletons. Material for sequencing was naive CD8+ T cells from PBMCs. Every receptor here comes from a man aged 18-30 years in good health. Some clones in this sample may be carry-over from other donors' samples. Each CDR3 is given with its conserved first and last residue. A clone size is listed for some rows: how often the clone was seen (once, few, many), or a class if it is expanded.

v_gene: TRBV7-8; j_gene: TRBJ2-7; len: 14; abundance: NA; CDR3aa: CASSLALAPNEQYF
v_gene: TRBV27; j_gene: TRBJ2-5; len: 14; abundance: NA; CDR3aa: CASSPQGALVTQYF
v_gene: TRBV9; j_gene: TRBJ2-1; len: 15; abundance: NA; CDR3aa: CASSFGASSYNEQFF
v_gene: TRBV28; j_gene: TRBJ1-1; len: 12; abundance: once; CDR3aa: CASSFPGKEAFF
v_gene: TRBV18; j_gene: TRBJ1-4; len: 17; abundance: once; CDR3aa: CASSPAPGQTWGEKLFF
v_gene: TRBV19; j_gene: TRBJ2-2; len: 11; abundance: NA; CDR3aa: CASSTSGELFF
v_gene: TRBV4-1; j_gene: TRBJ1-5; len: 15; abundance: NA; CDR3aa: CASSPQGASNQPQHF
v_gene: TRBV29-1; j_gene: TRBJ2-3; len: 15; abundance: NA; CDR3aa: CSVLPQGARTDTQYF
v_gene: TRBV18; j_gene: TRBJ2-2; len: 17; abundance: NA; CDR3aa: CASSPRDRGENTGELFF
v_gene: TRBV7-7; j_gene: TRBJ2-1; len: 15; abundance: NA; CDR3aa: CASSFSPGVLYEQFF
v_gene: TRBV28; j_gene: TRBJ1-3; len: 18; abundance: NA; CDR3aa: CASSTHRHGTSSGNTIYF
v_gene: TRBV27; j_gene: TRBJ1-4; len: 15; abundance: NA; CDR3aa: CASSGRGLTDEKLFF
v_gene: TRBV27; j_gene: TRBJ1-5; len: 14; abundance: NA; CDR3aa: CASSSVGPNQPQHF
v_gene: TRBV28; j_gene: TRBJ2-7; len: 16; abundance: NA; CDR3aa: CASSTLGRDPRDEQYF
v_gene: TRBV7-3; j_gene: TRBJ2-2; len: 13; abundance: NA; CDR3aa: CASSLSGTGELFF
v_gene: TRBV19; j_gene: TRBJ2-1; len: 13; abundance: NA; CDR3aa: CASRQVGYNEQFF
v_gene: TRBV7-7; j_gene: TRBJ2-2; len: 13; abundance: NA; CDR3aa: CASSPILSGELFF
v_gene: TRBV7-8; j_gene: TRBJ1-5; len: 17; abundance: once; CDR3aa: CASSPVRGAASNQPQHF
v_gene: TRBV5-1; j_gene: TRBJ2-1; len: 15; abundance: NA; CDR3aa: CASSPQMGLYIEQFF
v_gene: TRBV19; j_gene: TRBJ2-1; len: 15; abundance: NA; CDR3aa: CASIRLAGGIGEQFF
v_gene: TRBV28; j_gene: TRBJ1-4; len: 15; abundance: NA; CDR3aa: CASRWGQSNGEKLFF
v_gene: TRBV7-9; j_gene: TRBJ2-5; len: 13; abundance: NA; CDR3aa: CASSLDRGETQYF
v_gene: TRBV29-1; j_gene: TRBJ2-1; len: 17; abundance: NA; CDR3aa: CSVDRDSVVPIYNEQFF
v_gene: TRBV5-5; j_gene: TRBJ2-5; len: 15; abundance: NA; CDR3aa: CASSQDNLYQETQYF
v_gene: TRBV28; j_gene: TRBJ2-7; len: 14; abundance: once; CDR3aa: CASSSQGPSLEQYF
v_gene: TRBV27; j_gene: TRBJ1-1; len: 14; abundance: NA; CDR3aa: CASSPTGWNTEAFF
v_gene: TRBV7-9; j_gene: TRBJ2-3; len: 16; abundance: NA; CDR3aa: CASSSRDGAYKGTQYF
v_gene: TRBV15; j_gene: TRBJ2-5; len: 15; abundance: NA; CDR3aa: CATGLGLAGMETQYF
v_gene: TRBV28; j_gene: TRBJ1-1; len: 16; abundance: NA; CDR3aa: CASSFGRGPENTEAFF
v_gene: TRBV6-5; j_gene: TRBJ1-1; len: 15; abundance: NA; CDR3aa: CASSYSRNMNTEAFF
v_gene: TRBV19; j_gene: TRBJ1-1; len: 12; abundance: NA; CDR3aa: CASSIRGVEAFF
v_gene: TRBV14; j_gene: TRBJ2-7; len: 14; abundance: NA; CDR3aa: CASSARQADYEQYF
v_gene: TRBV6-5; j_gene: TRBJ2-2; len: 15; abundance: NA; CDR3aa: CASSPFQGGTGELFF
v_gene: TRBV5-6; j_gene: TRBJ2-3; len: 14; abundance: NA; CDR3aa: CASSFASAPDTQYF
v_gene: TRBV7-9; j_gene: TRBJ2-7; len: 12; abundance: NA; CDR3aa: CASSQGAYEQYF
v_gene: TRBV15; j_gene: TRBJ2-5; len: 13; abundance: once; CDR3aa: CATSRVGGETQYF
v_gene: TRBV5-5; j_gene: TRBJ2-1; len: 17; abundance: NA; CDR3aa: CASSFRSGTGVYNEQFF
v_gene: TRBV27; j_gene: NA; len: 13; abundance: NA; CDR3aa: CASSLGEWYEQYF
v_gene: TRBV7-8; j_gene: TRBJ1-1; len: 18; abundance: NA; CDR3aa: CASSAGVSAGQLNTEAFF
v_gene: TRBV19; j_gene: TRBJ1-1; len: 12; abundance: NA; CDR3aa: CASSFRLGEAFF
v_gene: TRBV7-6; j_gene: TRBJ2-7; len: 16; abundance: NA; CDR3aa: CASSLKGPPVVNEQYF
v_gene: TRBV13; j_gene: TRBJ2-7; len: 14; abundance: NA; CDR3aa: CASSASGRLYEQYF
v_gene: TRBV27; j_gene: TRBJ1-2; len: 16; abundance: NA; CDR3aa: CASSEVKAQGPYGYTF
v_gene: TRBV9; j_gene: TRBJ1-3; len: 15; abundance: NA; CDR3aa: CASREDRGNGNTIYF
v_gene: TRBV9; j_gene: TRBJ2-1; len: 13; abundance: few; CDR3aa: CASTSGSYNEQFF
v_gene: TRBV7-3; j_gene: TRBJ2-3; len: 16; abundance: NA; CDR3aa: CASSWAGGGSTDTQYF